These 10 T cell receptor beta chains came from one sample sequenced in a study of shared T cell receptors in the human thymus. Profiled with immunoSEQ multiplex PCR; TCRdb holds only in-frame clones, not every one. The sample gives over 65,000 clones, about 95% of which show up once; less than 0.04% is in the top ten. The sequenced sample consisted of thymocytes. These receptors were taken from a human donor.

The gene calls are TRBV21-1 and TRBJ2-5; the table names TRBD1, a call not compared with the DNA. TRBV21-1 is termed a pseudogene. The CDR3 is 16 amino acids. The CDR3 region is CASSKGMSGGDETQYF. DNA for the CDR3: TGTGCCAGCAGCAAGGGGATGTCAGGGGGCGATGAGACCCAGTACTTC.

This chain connects TRBV4-2 to TRBJ2-1; D not resolved. The CDR3 consists of 15 residues. Germline CDR1 and CDR2: LGHNA and YNFKEQ. V lost 3 bases, J lost 0 bases, and 9 bases lay in between. The CDR3: CASSQPQISYNEQFF. The CDR3 DNA reads as TGTGCCAGCAGCCAGCCACAGATCTCCTACAATGAGCAGTTCTTC.

In DNA, the CDR3 is TGCGCCAGCAGCTTGGCCGGGCGGGGGGTTTACAATGAGCAGTTCTTC. Amino acid sequence: CASSLAGRGVYNEQFF. This chain uses TRBV5-1 with TRBJ2-1; TRBD2 aligns across 8 bases. CDR3 size: 16 residues. Germline-derived CDR1 and CDR2 are SGHRS and YFSETQ. Trimming took 0 bases from V and 4 from J; bases not matched to a gene: 6.

The table lists this clone with a count of one. The rearrangement links TRBV25-1 to TRBJ1-1; tentatively, D is TRBD1 (6 bases). Germline V lookup: CDR1 MGHDK, CDR2 SYGVNS. Deletions cut 2 bases from V and 0 bases from J, with 10 bases between. The CDR3 consists of 15 residues. The CDR3 DNA reads as TGTGCCAGCAGTGAAGGACAGATCATGAACACTGAAGCTTTCTTT. It encodes CASSEGQIMNTEAFF.

CDR3 bases: TGCGCCAGCAGCCAAGAATCCCGGGACAGGGTTCGGGGCACTGAAGCTTTCTTT. Protein: CASSQESRDRVRGTEAFF. The chain is built from TRBV4-1 and TRBJ1-1; TRBD1 matches at 9 bases. The V segment lost 0 bases and the J segment 4 bases; nucleotides outside the gene matches: 12. This CDR3 is 18 amino acids long. Germline CDR1 MGHRA, CDR2 YSYEKL.

The chain combines TRBV7-6 with TRBJ1-1; D may be TRBD1 (5 bases). The CDR3 is 15 residues long. Trimming took off 2 bases at V and 5 bases at J, with 15 bases between the two ends. Germline V lookup: CDR1 SGHVS, CDR2 FNYEAQ. CDR3 nucleotide sequence: TGTGCCAGCAGCTTAAGTACAGGCGCTTGGACTGAAGCTTTCTTT. Amino acids: CASSLSTGAWTEAFF. Together with reference TRBV7-6 and TRBJ1-1, the CDR3 gives the full variable domain: GAGVSQSPRYKVTKRGQDVALRCDPISGHVSLYWYRQALGQGPEFLTYFNYEAQQDKSGLPNDRFSAERPEGSISTLTIQRTEQRDSAMYRCASSLSTGAWTEAFFGQGTRLTVV.

This clone has only one observation. The chain's CDR3 is CASGFGGLCNGTDTQYF. CDR3 DNA: TGTGCTAGTGGTTTCGGTGGGCTATGCAACGGGACAGATACGCAGTATTTT. The J gene is TRBJ2-3, the V gene TRBV12-5, with D unresolved. V lost 3 bases to trimming and J lost 3 bases, with 19 bases between them. This CDR3 region has 17 residues. Germline CDR1 LGHNT, CDR2 FRNRAP.

The chain joins TRBV15 to TRBJ1-4; the D gene is possibly TRBD1 (5 bases). The CDR3 is made up of 16 amino acids. CDR1 is LNHNV, CDR2 YYDKDF, per germline (reference sequence). V lost 0 bases and J lost 6, with 14 bases in between. In DNA form, the CDR3 reads TGTGCCACCAGCAGAGATAATGGGGCGTCCCATGAAAAACTGTTTTTT. The encoded protein is CATSRDNGASHEKLFF.

The chain combines TRBV10-2 with TRBJ2-3; D is undetermined. Germline CDR1 WSHSY, CDR2 SAAADI. This CDR3 contains 16 residues. The V end lost 7 bases, the J end lost 0 bases, and 17 bases lay between the germline ends. The CDR3 loop reads CASTRRYRPSTDTQYF. The DNA of the CDR3 is TGCGCCAGCACAAGAAGGTACAGACCTAGCACAGATACGCAGTATTTT.

The V and J genes are TRBV28 and TRBJ1-2; D gene unclear. The ends were cut back, 7 bases at V and 7 bases at J, with 13 bases in the middle. CDR1 MDHEN and CDR2 SYDVKM come from the germline V gene. This CDR3 region has 12 residues. The DNA of the CDR3 is TGTGCCAGCACCCCGGGGAGCCGTGGCTACACCTTC. Its translation: CASTPGSRGYTF.